Sequencing of this TCR beta chain was carried out in a study of T cell responses to AZD1222 COVID-19 vaccine. This clone was counted a single time. Profiling relied on immunoSEQ multiplex PCR, and the TCRdb table lists in-frame clones only, not all of them. Here the sample spans fewer than 130,000 clones, about 93% being singletons. V gave up 3 bases and J gave up 3 bases; unmatched junction bases: 9. This CDR3 has 16 residues. The germline gives CDR1 SGHNT, CDR2 YYREEE (reference sequence). The sequence was collected from an adult in good health. The sample here was peripheral blood, taken on day 0 of AZD1222 vaccination. The rearrangement uses TRBV5-4 and TRBJ2-7; 10 bases are shared with TRBD1. The CDR3 nucleotides are TGTGCCAGCAGCTGGATGGGACAGGGGACTTTCTACGAGCAGTACTTC. The encoded protein is CASSWMGQGTFYEQYF. Using reference TRBV5-4 and TRBJ2-7 for the parts outside the CDR3, the full variable domain is ETGVTQSPTHLIKTRGQQVTLRCSSQSGHNTVSWYQQALGQGPQFIFQYYREEENGRGNFPPRFSGLQFPNYSSELNVNALELDDSALYLCASSWMGQGTFYEQYFGPGTRLTVT.